The clone carrying this T cell receptor beta chain appeared a few times. Its antigen is undetermined. Sample-barcoded 5' priming and a J-beta primer mix drove a second PCR of 7 to 11 cycles. Each cDNA was tagged by a template-switch adaptor containing 12 random nucleotides. Via MiXCR, TCRdb re-called the 5' RACE reads, giving one row per CDR3 protein. The profile shows 870,000 or so distinct CDR3 sequences, about 30% of them singletons. There were healthy Caucasian individuals from Russia, aged roughly 6 to 90, serving as donors. Each sample had at least 6 million PBMCs isolated. The data stem from a study of blood T cells in healthy people across ages. General study points: Versus aged donors, long-lived donors had higher diversity and more naive CD4+ cells.

This receptor was obtained from a woman at least 80 years old in good health. The sample consisted of blood.

CDR3 sequence (DNA): TGTGCCAGCAGCATTAACCAGCGGCACACCGGGGAGCTGTTTTTT. Protein sequence: CASSINQRHTGELFF. The gene calls are TRBV9 and TRBJ2-2, with D perhaps matching TRBD2 (5 bases). The length of the CDR3 is 15 residues. V gave up 4 bases and J gave up 3 bases, with 13 bases separating them. Germline loops: CDR1 SGDLS, CDR2 YYNGEE.